This TCR beta chain was sequenced for a study of cytomegalovirus exposure and HLA in healthy donors. Regarding this clone: What it binds is unknown.

Findings and caveats of the study: In the 95 to 150 validation repertoires, approximately 94% of cluster scores exceeded 0, per a later analysis. The dataset shows that most TCR sequences were rare, while some public TCRs occurred in many donors. For cytomegalovirus status, the classifier reportedly gave diagnoses with high specificity and sensitivity.

Looked up from germline, CDR1 is SGDLS and CDR2 is YYNGEE. V lost 4 bases to trimming and J lost 0 bases, with 11 bases between them. The CDR3 sequence is 15 residues long. The table came from immunoSEQ multiplex PCR; TCRdb's copy has only in-frame clones and leaves some out. The sample consists of approximately 65,000 clones, over 90% of them appearing once. This TCR was recovered from a man aged 18 to 30 in good health and CMV-seropositive. What was sequenced was PBMCs. The rearrangement joins TRBV9 to TRBJ2-1; D may be TRBD1 (6 bases). The DNA for the CDR3 is TGTGCCAGCAGCCGGGACACGGGCTCCTACAATGAGCAGTTCTTC. It is translated as CASSRDTGSYNEQFF.